These 17 T cell receptor beta chains were all obtained from the same sample, sequenced in a study of identical twins. TCRdb processed the 5' RACE reads anew with MiXCR; each CDR3 protein has one entry. The sample has a few hundred thousand distinct CDR3 sequences, around 15% seen once. These same records also appear under a second study, on yellow fever vaccine responses in identical twins.

Sequenced: CD4+ T cells sorted from blood. These receptors all come from a woman in her late teens or twenties in good health.

This clonotype was seen a handful of times. CDR3 amino acids: CASSHGTSGGLSTDTQYF. CDR3 coding DNA: TGTGCCAGCAGCCATGGGACTAGCGGGGGGCTCAGCACAGATACGCAGTATTTT. The chain recombines TRBV4-2 with TRBJ2-3; 15 bases match TRBD2. CDR3 size: 18 residues. Germline lookup yields CDR1 LGHNA and CDR2 YNFKEQ. The J segment lost 0 bases and the V segment lost 3 bases, leaving 4 bases of the junction unmatched.

This clonotype occurred a few times. The rearrangement joins TRBV3-1 to TRBJ1-6; TRBD1 agrees at 9 bases. The V gene's germline CDR1 is LGHDT and CDR2 YNNKEL (reference sequence). Trimming cost V 4 bases and J 6 bases; bases outside gene matches: 4. CDR3 length: 15 residues. The CDR3 loop reads CASSPRDRVNSPLHF. The CDR3 DNA reads TGTGCCAGCAGCCCCCGGGACAGGGTTAATTCACCCCTCCACTTT.

This clonotype was seen more than once but under ten times. The chain links TRBV11-3 to TRBJ2-7; D ambiguous. The germline V gene encodes CDR1 SGHNT and CDR2 YENEEA. The CDR3 length is 14 residues. Trimming took 5 bases from V and 3 from J, leaving 14 bases between them. CDR3: CASSPVAGFYEQYF. The DNA for the CDR3 is TGTGCCAGCAGCCCCGTCGCAGGTTTCTACGAGCAGTACTTC.

In this sample, this clonotype turned up a few times. The genes are TRBV27 and TRBJ2-6; 7 bases line up with TRBD1. Germline CDR1 MNHEY, CDR2 SMNVEV (reference sequence). J lost 0 bases, V lost 6 bases, and 8 bases had no gene match. This CDR3 has 17 residues. The CDR3 DNA sequence: TGTGCCAGCAGACCGGGACAGAGGAACTCTGGGGCCAACGTCCTGACTTTC. It codes for CASRPGQRNSGANVLTF.

This clonotype occurred a few times. This chain joins TRBV12-3 or TRBV12-4 and TRBJ2-1; D is unclear. CDR3 length: 16 residues. The V end lost 6 bases, the J end lost 0 bases, and 15 bases lay between the germline ends. This chain's CDR3 is CASRQPSLSSYNEQFF. For the CDR3, the DNA is TGTGCCAGCAGACAACCATCGCTTAGCTCCTACAATGAGCAGTTCTTC.

The rearrangement uses TRBV25-1 and TRBJ2-1; 10 nucleotides align to TRBD2. Germline CDR1 is MGHDK and CDR2 is SYGVNS. The CDR3 has 16 amino acids. V lost 2 bases, J lost 5 bases, and 6 bases stayed unmatched. CDR3 region: CASSETLAGRHNEQFF. Written as DNA, the CDR3 is TGTGCCAGCAGTGAAACACTAGCGGGAAGACACAATGAGCAGTTCTTC.

The chain is built from TRBV2 and TRBJ1-2; D might be TRBD1 (5 bases). The CDR3 is 15 amino acids. Trimming removed 0 bases at V and 7 bases at J, with 15 bases between. Germline CDR1 and CDR2: SNHLY and FYNNEI. CDR3 coding DNA: TGTGCCAGCAGTGAAGCAGGGGCAATTTTTCTTGGCTACACCTTC. Amino acid sequence: CASSEAGAIFLGYTF.

The chain is built from TRBV20-1 and TRBJ2-3, with D tentatively TRBD2 (7 bases). Germline lookup yields CDR1 DFQATT and CDR2 SNEGSKA (reference sequence). The ends were cut back, 4 bases at V and 2 bases at J, with 19 bases in the middle. The CDR3 contains 16 residues. The CDR3 loop is CSATRLGGVNTDTQYF. The CDR3 DNA reads as TGCAGTGCTACTCGTTTAGGGGGGGTTAACACAGATACGCAGTATTTT.

A few counts support this clonotype. The rearrangement links TRBV7-2 to TRBJ2-1; tentatively, D is TRBD2 (6 bases). The CDR3 totals 15 residues. Looked up from germline, CDR1 is SGHTA and CDR2 is FQGNSA. V lost 4 bases and J lost 8, with 18 bases in between. The CDR3 sequence: CASSSTGVGSHEQFF. The CDR3 region has the DNA TGTGCCAGCAGCTCTACGGGAGTAGGTAGCCATGAGCAGTTCTTC.

This clonotype was seen a handful of times. The chain joins TRBV18 to TRBJ2-5; D remains unclear. The CDR3 spans 13 residues. Germline V gene lookup returns CDR1 KGHSH and CDR2 LQKENI. V lost 8 bases to trimming and J lost 2 bases, with 12 bases between them. The CDR3 spells CASHGTPQETQYF. In DNA form, the CDR3 reads TGTGCCAGCCATGGAACACCACAAGAGACCCAGTACTTC.

This clonotype was observed a few times. CDR3 sequence: CASSPQGFWGSNQPQHF. CDR3 in DNA: TGTGCCAGCAGTCCACAGGGATTTTGGGGTTCCAATCAGCCCCAGCATTTT. The V and J genes are TRBV12-3 or TRBV12-4 and TRBJ1-5, with D possibly being TRBD1 (6 bases). This CDR3 is 17 amino acids long. V shed 5 bases and J shed 3 bases, with 20 bases lying between them.

The chain combines TRBV10-2 with TRBJ2-2; D ambiguous. The V end lost 8 bases, the J end lost 6 bases, and 16 bases lay between the germline ends. This CDR3 spans 14 amino acids. Germline-derived CDR1 and CDR2 are WSHSY and SAAADI. Here the CDR3 reads CASRSSEVPGELFF. The CDR3 DNA follows: TGCGCCAGCCGTTCCAGTGAAGTCCCCGGGGAGCTGTTTTTT.

The CDR3 nucleotides read TGTGCCAGCAGCTTAGCAACAGAGGGGACCCAGTACTTC. Its translation is CASSLATEGTQYF. The chain has TRBV11-2 and TRBJ2-5, with D perhaps TRBD2 (5 bases). Trimming took 1 base from V and 7 from J, leaving 10 bases between them. The CDR3 runs to 13 residues. The germline V gene encodes CDR1 SGHAT and CDR2 FQNNGV.

This clonotype showed up many times. This sequence joins TRBV12-3 or TRBV12-4 and TRBJ1-4; 9 positions agree with TRBD1. This CDR3 contains 16 residues. The V gene end was trimmed by 4 bases and the J gene end by 3 bases; junction bases not matched to a gene: 6. The CDR3: CASSSGRTGANEKLFF. CDR3 coding DNA: TGTGCCAGCAGTTCCGGGCGGACAGGGGCTAATGAAAAACTGTTTTTT.

This clonotype was counted only a few times. This sequence joins TRBV3-1 and TRBJ2-5; no clear D. Germline V lookup: CDR1 LGHDT, CDR2 YNNKEL (reference sequence). CDR3 size: 14 residues. V was clipped by 1 base and J by 2 bases, with 8 bases between them. The DNA for the CDR3 is TGTGCCAGCAGCCAAGCGATGATACAAGAGACCCAGTACTTC. Its translation is CASSQAMIQETQYF.

In its sample, this clonotype was seen many times. V usage is TRBV7-2 and J usage is TRBJ2-2; D is undetermined. From germline, CDR1 is SGHTA and CDR2 FQGNSA. V was trimmed by 5 bases and J by 9 bases, leaving 13 bases between them. The CDR3 consists of 13 residues. CDR3 nucleotides: TGTGCCAGCAGCCCTTCGTGGGGAAGGGAGCTGTTTTTT. Its translation is CASSPSWGRELFF.

About this clonotype: A read error may account for a junction end that differs from germline. The chain joins TRBV20-1 to TRBJ1-4; 7 bases align to TRBD1. Germline V gene data show CDR1 as DFQATT and CDR2 as SNEGSKA (reference sequence). This CDR3 has 13 amino acids. The CDR3 nucleotides are TGCAGTGCTGGAGACAGGGTCGGTGAAAAACTGTTTTTT. Amino acids: CSAGDRVGEKLFF.